These T cell receptor beta chains were read from a single sample in a study of blood T cell repertoires in COVID-19. TCRdb's copy holds only in-frame clones and misses some; the assay was immunoSEQ multiplex PCR. The sample contains about 150,000 clones, more than 90% of which appear only once. The sequencing sample was made of peripheral blood. Every receptor here comes from a man in his fifties or sixties with acute or convalescent COVID-19. CDR3s include the opening cysteine and the closing phenylalanine or tryptophan. A D gene is named only where the DNA matches it firmly.

15	TRBV28	.	CASSRGSGAGGTQYF
16	TRBV7-9	TRBD2	CASSPPRGGSSYEQYF
15	TRBV6-5	.	CASSYSGAANEKLFF
14	TRBV19	TRBD1	CASNPGTGAWGYTF
15	TRBV5-1	.	CASSLFATDLSGYTF
13	TRBV27	.	CASSLGGGTEAFF
16	TRBV19	TRBD2	CASSPRGGGLDGELFF
16	TRBV15	.	CATSIRLGPSNEKLFF
15	TRBV30	TRBD1	CAWSRFGTDNEKLFF
15	TRBV6-5	.	CASTRLGVYDNEQFF
15	TRBV9	.	CASSVATAGIHEQFF
12	TRBV2	.	CASSAGGTEAFF
17	TRBV7-6	.	CASSPRARETPHYEQYF
16	TRBV10-1	TRBD1	CASSESKGTGEGEQYF
13	TRBV11-1	.	CASSLGLQETQYF
14	TRBV5-6	TRBD1	CASSLEGALTEAFF
15	TRBV6-5	TRBD2	CASSSSGVAYNEQFF
15	TRBV6-5	.	CAMRGQIGRNYGYTF
12	TRBV24-1	.	CATSAQRGELFF
16	TRBV6-6	TRBD2	CASSRSLAGVGETQYF
11	TRBV3-1/TRBV3-2	.	CASSQLYEQYF
14	TRBV29-1	.	CSVDDGRRTGELFF
15	TRBV2	TRBD1	CASRTGQMNTGELFF
16	TRBV7-6	TRBD2	CASSLESASGSYEQYF
13	TRBV27	.	CASTALPADTQYF
15	TRBV11-3	.	CASSPPEANTGELFF
14	TRBV27	TRBD1	CASRMTGGDQPQHF
14	TRBV11-1	.	CASSLGQLSYEQYF
14	TRBV6-5	TRBD2	CASSTTSGGNEQFF
15	TRBV6-1	TRBD2	CASSTSGGSSYEQYF
14	TRBV18	.	CASSPLEGGETQYF
15	TRBV5-1	.	CASRRQQGDNSPLHF
14	TRBV6-5	.	CASRQGTDGNTIYF
16	TRBV29-1	TRBD1	CSVVGVPGQGTYEQYF
17	TRBV9	.	CASSVGVSGGARNTIYF
12	TRBV12-3/TRBV12-4	.	CASSYRSQPQHF
18	TRBV9	TRBD1	CASSSPPSGTEEDYGYTF
13	TRBV12-3/TRBV12-4	.	CASSFTLRYEQFF
15	TRBV20-1	.	CSASLGGFPTGELFF
16	TRBV11-1	TRBD2	CASSLGGGLGTDTQYF
13	TRBV13	TRBD2	CASRAGATDTQYF
14	TRBV2	.	CASGFRASNYGYTF